These 21 T cell receptor beta chains were all obtained from the same sample, sequenced in a study of T cell responses to AZD1222 COVID-19 vaccine. Sequenced by immunoSEQ multiplex PCR; TCRdb stores in-frame clones only, minus some. The top ten hold 0.7% to 0.9% of the sample, which has 150,000 to 200,000 clones, 85% to 95% seen once. The source material was peripheral blood, sampled on day 0 of AZD1222 vaccination. The receptors shown here come from an adult in good health.

This sequence joins TRBV11-3 and TRBJ2-7; D gene unclear. This CDR3 contains 14 residues. V lost 1 base and J 6 bases, leaving 13 bases between the germline ends. In germline, CDR1 is SGHNT, CDR2 YENEEA. CDR3 in DNA: TGTGCCAGCAGCTTAGGCGGCAGCCACCCCGAGCAGTACTTC. Amino acids: CASSLGGSHPEQYF.

V gene TRBV18 combines with J gene TRBJ1-1, with D perhaps matching TRBD1 (6 bases). Trimming stripped 5 bases from V and 0 bases from J, with 25 bases between. The CDR3 is 19 amino acids. CDR1 is KGHSH, CDR2 LQKENI, per germline. The CDR3 bases are TGTGCCAGCTCAACTATACAGGGCCCCCAAGGAACCATGAACACTGAAGCTTTCTTT. Residues: CASSTIQGPQGTMNTEAFF. Based on the CDR3 plus reference TRBV18 and TRBJ1-1, the full variable domain is NAGVMQNPRHLVRRRGQEARLRCSPMKGHSHVYWYRQLPEEGLKFMVYLQKENIIDESGMPKERFSAEFPKEGPSILRIQQVVRGDSAAYFCASSTIQGPQGTMNTEAFFGQGTRLTVV.

CDR3 residues: CASSQALSNEQFF. In nucleotides, the CDR3 is TGTGCCAGCAGCCAAGCCCTCAGTAATGAGCAGTTCTTC. V and J are TRBV3-1 (or the pseudogene TRBV3-2) and TRBJ2-1; no clear D. The CDR3 runs 13 residues. V was pared by 1 base and J by 7 bases, with 8 bases between. In germline, CDR1 is LGHDT, CDR2 YNNKEL (reference sequence).

The chain is built from TRBV6-1 and TRBJ1-5; a weak D match, TRBD1 (5 bases). Germline V gene sequence: CDR1 MNHNS, CDR2 SASEGT. The CDR3 has 14 residues. The ends were cut back, 2 bases at V and 5 bases at J, with 10 bases in the middle. The CDR3: CASSETTGDQPQHF. The DNA of the CDR3 is TGTGCCAGCAGTGAAACTACGGGGGATCAGCCCCAGCATTTT.

The gene calls are TRBV19 and TRBJ2-4; D remains ambiguous. CDR3 length: 14 amino acids. Germline CDR1 reads LNHDA; CDR2 reads SQIVND (reference sequence). Trimming stripped 3 bases from V and 5 bases from J, with 11 bases between. For the CDR3, the DNA is TGTGCCAGTAGTATTTGGACGGGTGAAAACATTCAGTACTTC. Translating it yields CASSIWTGENIQYF.

This chain links TRBV4-1 with TRBJ2-1; 7 bases are shared with TRBD2. Germline trimming cut 1 base from V and 4 bases from J; bases unmatched to any gene: 4. Germline V gene sequence: CDR1 MGHRA, CDR2 YSYEKL. The CDR3 consists of 15 residues. This CDR3 reads CASSQVRGEYNEQFF. The DNA for the CDR3 is TGCGCCAGCAGCCAAGTCCGGGGGGAATACAATGAGCAGTTCTTC.

The chain joins TRBV7-2 to TRBJ1-2, with D possibly matching TRBD1 (5 bases). V was cut by 3 bases and J by 6 bases, with 11 bases left in between. This CDR3 contains 13 residues. The germline V gene has CDR1 SGHTA and CDR2 FQGNSA. CDR3 bases: TGTGCCAGCAGCTTTTCGGGGGGAAATGGCTACACCTTC. It encodes CASSFSGGNGYTF. The whole variable domain, filled in from reference TRBV7-2 and TRBJ1-2, reads GAGVSQSPSNKVTEKGKDVELRCDPISGHTALYWYRQSLGQGLEFLIYFQGNSAPDKSGLPSDRFSAERTGGSVSTLTIQRTQQEDSAVYLCASSFSGGNGYTFGSGTRLTVV.

This clone has a single count. The chain combines TRBV6-5 with TRBJ1-3; D gene uncertain. The V and J ends lost 6 bases and 2 bases respectively, with 11 bases between them. Germline V gene data show CDR1 as MNHEY and CDR2 as SVGAGI. There are 14 residues in the CDR3. The CDR3 DNA reads as TGTGCCAGCAGGTCACACGACCCTGGAAACACCATATATTTT. This sequence encodes CASRSHDPGNTIYF.

V gene TRBV15 combines with J gene TRBJ2-2, with unresolved D. Per germline, CDR1 LNHNV and CDR2 YYDKDF (reference sequence). The CDR3 is 15 residues long. The V gene lost 0 bases and the J gene lost 5 bases, with 10 bases spanning the gap. In nucleotides, the CDR3 is TGTGCCACCAGCAGAGAGACCTTGTTGACCGGGGAGCTGTTTTTT. Protein: CATSRETLLTGELFF.

The gene calls are TRBV5-1 and TRBJ1-3, with a possible D match to TRBD1 (5 bases). V lost 4 bases to trimming and J lost 3 bases, with 20 bases between them. The CDR3 extends over 17 amino acids. Germline-derived CDR1 and CDR2 are SGHRS and YFSETQ. CDR3 sequence reads: CASSPREGSGFGNTIYF. The DNA for the CDR3 is TGCGCCAGCAGCCCCCGTGAGGGGTCCGGTTTTGGAAACACCATATATTTT.

J is TRBJ1-1 and V is TRBV5-6, with D unclear. Germline CDR1 and CDR2: SGHDT and YYEEEE. Deletions cut 1 base from V and 1 base from J, with 5 bases between. The CDR3 totals 13 residues. The CDR3: CASSLYRNTEAFF. CDR3 in DNA: TGTGCCAGCAGCTTGTACAGGAACACTGAAGCTTTCTTT.

The CDR3 DNA sequence: TGTGCCAGCAGCTTTGAGGGTTATAATTCACCCCTCCACTTT. Protein sequence: CASSFEGYNSPLHF. The J gene is TRBJ1-6, the V gene TRBV13, with D hard to call. The CDR3 is 14 residues long. V was clipped by 3 bases and J by 4 bases, with 7 bases between them. Germline CDR1 PRHDT, CDR2 FYEKMQ (reference sequence).

This sequence joins TRBV7-9 and TRBJ1-1; weak D call: TRBD1 (5 bases). The ends were cut back, 4 bases at V and 4 bases at J, with 22 bases in the middle. CDR1 SEHNR and CDR2 FQNEAQ come from the germline V gene (reference sequence). CDR3 length equals 17 residues. The CDR3 region has the DNA TGTGCCAGCAGCTACCTAAGAGGGGTCTCTTCGAGCACTGAAGCTTTCTTT. Translating it yields CASSYLRGVSSSTEAFF.

The CDR3 region is CASTGGLSYTF. The CDR3 nucleotides read TGTGCCAGTACAGGGGGCCTAAGCTACACCTTC. The V gene is TRBV19, the J gene TRBJ1-2; 8 bases fit TRBD1. The germline V gene has CDR1 LNHDA and CDR2 SQIVND (reference sequence). The CDR3 is made up of 11 amino acids. The ends lost 7 bases at V and 9 bases at J; junction bases unmatched: 4. Using reference TRBV19 and TRBJ1-2 for the parts outside the CDR3, the full variable domain is DGGITQSPKYLFRKEGQNVTLSCEQNLNHDAMYWYRQDPGQGLRLIYYSQIVNDFQKGDIAEGYSVSREKKESFPLTVTSAQKNPTAFYLCASTGGLSYTFGSGTRLTVV.

This chain uses TRBV6-5 with TRBJ1-1; D remains ambiguous. Trimming stripped 0 bases from V and 2 bases from J, with 10 bases between. This CDR3 is built from 15 residues. The germline gives CDR1 MNHEY, CDR2 SVGAGI. The CDR3 here is CASSYSDASNTEAFF. The CDR3 coding sequence is TGTGCCAGCAGTTACTCGGACGCTAGTAACACTGAAGCTTTCTTT.

The chain recombines TRBV6-1 with TRBJ2-3; no reliable D call. Germline assignment: CDR1 MNHNS and CDR2 SASEGT. Trimming left V 7 bases short and J 0 bases short, with 11 bases between. CDR3 size: 14 residues. DNA of the CDR3: TGTGCCAGCACTCCGGGCGCTAGCACAGATACGCAGTATTTT. Encoded protein: CASTPGASTDTQYF.

This clone has only one observation. The chain couples TRBV19 to TRBJ1-5, with 10 bases matching TRBD1. This CDR3 comprises 19 residues. The germline CDR1 and CDR2 sequences are LNHDA and SQIVND (reference sequence). V shed 5 bases, J shed 0 bases, and the junction held 13 bases outside the gene matches. Here the CDR3 reads CASSGPGQGRLYSNQPQHF. The DNA for the CDR3 is TGTGCCAGTAGTGGTCCGGGACAGGGGAGGCTTTATAGCAATCAGCCCCAGCATTTT.

A single count supports this clone. This chain connects TRBV3-1 (or the pseudogene TRBV3-2) to TRBJ2-3, with D possibly matching TRBD1 (6 bases). V was clipped by 6 bases and J by 3 bases, with 10 bases between them. Germline CDR1 LGHDT, CDR2 YNNKEL (reference sequence). The CDR3 has 13 residues. CDR3 sequence reads: CASRQQGTDTQYF. For the CDR3, the DNA is TGTGCCAGCAGGCAACAGGGAACAGATACGCAGTATTTT.

The chain couples TRBV2 to TRBJ1-2; D is unresolved. With 6 bases removed from V and 0 bases from J, the gap between germline ends came to 14 bases. CDR3 length: 15 amino acids. The V gene's germline CDR1 is SNHLY and CDR2 FYNNEI. CDR3 amino acids: CASSLLGVANYGYTF. DNA for the CDR3: TGTGCCAGCAGCCTCCTGGGTGTAGCTAACTATGGCTACACCTTC.

This chain joins TRBV5-1 and TRBJ2-2; 7 nucleotides align to TRBD2. The CDR3 has 16 amino acids. Germline loops: CDR1 SGHRS, CDR2 YFSETQ. After removal of 0 bases from V and 3 bases from J, the junction contained 5 bases not matched to a gene. The CDR3 sequence: CASSLARGGDTGELFF. The CDR3 nucleotides read TGCGCCAGCAGCTTGGCCCGTGGGGGGGACACCGGGGAGCTGTTTTTT.

The chain couples TRBV2 to TRBJ1-2, with unresolved D. Looked up from germline, CDR1 is SNHLY and CDR2 is FYNNEI. CDR3 length: 15 amino acids. Trimming stripped 6 bases from V and 0 bases from J, with 14 bases between. CDR3 DNA: TGTGCCAGCAGAGCTTTAGGGCGAACTAACTATGGCTACACCTTC. It specifies CASRALGRTNYGYTF.